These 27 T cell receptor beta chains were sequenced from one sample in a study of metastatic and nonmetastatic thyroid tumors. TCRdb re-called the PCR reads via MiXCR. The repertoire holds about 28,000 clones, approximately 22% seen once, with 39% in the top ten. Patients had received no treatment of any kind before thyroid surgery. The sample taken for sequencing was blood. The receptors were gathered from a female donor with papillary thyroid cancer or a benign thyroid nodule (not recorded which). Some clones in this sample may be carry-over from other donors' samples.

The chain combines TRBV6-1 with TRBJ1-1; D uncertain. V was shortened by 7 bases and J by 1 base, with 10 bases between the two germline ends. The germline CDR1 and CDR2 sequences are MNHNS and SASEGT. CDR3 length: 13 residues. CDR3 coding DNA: TGTGCCAGCATAGAAGACCCGAACACTGAAGCTTTCTTT. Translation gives CASIEDPNTEAFF.

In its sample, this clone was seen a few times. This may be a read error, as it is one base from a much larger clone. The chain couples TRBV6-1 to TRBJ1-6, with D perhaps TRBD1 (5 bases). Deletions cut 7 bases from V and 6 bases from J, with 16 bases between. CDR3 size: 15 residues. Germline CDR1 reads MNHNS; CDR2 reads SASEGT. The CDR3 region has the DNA TGTGCCAGCATTCCGGAGGGACGGGTTAATTCACCCCTCCACTTT. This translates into CASIPEGRVNSPLHF.

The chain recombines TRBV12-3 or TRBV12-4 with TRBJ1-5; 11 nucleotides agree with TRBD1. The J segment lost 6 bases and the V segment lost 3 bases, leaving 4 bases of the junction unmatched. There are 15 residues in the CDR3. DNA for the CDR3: TGTGCCAGCAGTTTCGGACAGGGGGCCGGTCAGCCCCAGCATTTT. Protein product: CASSFGQGAGQPQHF.

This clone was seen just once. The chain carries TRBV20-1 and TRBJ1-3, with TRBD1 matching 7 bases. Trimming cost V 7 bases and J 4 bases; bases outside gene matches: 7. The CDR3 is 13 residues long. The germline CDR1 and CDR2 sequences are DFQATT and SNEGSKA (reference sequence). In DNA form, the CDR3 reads TGCAGTGTCAGGGGGGCGAGAGGAAACACCATATATTTT. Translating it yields CSVRGARGNTIYF.

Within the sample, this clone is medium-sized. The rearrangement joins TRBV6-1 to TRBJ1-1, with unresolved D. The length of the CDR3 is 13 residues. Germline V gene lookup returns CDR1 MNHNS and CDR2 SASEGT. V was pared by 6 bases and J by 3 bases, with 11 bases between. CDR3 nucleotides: TGTGCCAGCAGAACGGACGGGTACACTGAAGCTTTCTTT. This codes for CASRTDGYTEAFF.

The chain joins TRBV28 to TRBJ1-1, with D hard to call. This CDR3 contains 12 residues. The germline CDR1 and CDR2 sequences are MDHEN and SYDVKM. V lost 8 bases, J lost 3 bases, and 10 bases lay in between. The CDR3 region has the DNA TGTGCCAGCGGACTGGGTTACACTGAAGCTTTCTTT. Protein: CASGLGYTEAFF.

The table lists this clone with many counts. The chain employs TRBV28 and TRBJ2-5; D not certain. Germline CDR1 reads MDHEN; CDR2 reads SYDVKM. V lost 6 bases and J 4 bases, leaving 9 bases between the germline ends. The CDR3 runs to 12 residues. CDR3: CASSLNRETQYF. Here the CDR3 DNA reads TGTGCCAGCAGCCTAAACAGAGAGACCCAGTACTTC. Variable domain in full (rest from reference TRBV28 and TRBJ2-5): DVKVTQSSRYLVKRTGEKVFLECVQDMDHENMFWYRQDPGLGLRLIYFSYDVKMKEKGDIPEGYSVSREKKERFSLILESASTNQTSMYLCASSLNRETQYFGPGTRLLVL.

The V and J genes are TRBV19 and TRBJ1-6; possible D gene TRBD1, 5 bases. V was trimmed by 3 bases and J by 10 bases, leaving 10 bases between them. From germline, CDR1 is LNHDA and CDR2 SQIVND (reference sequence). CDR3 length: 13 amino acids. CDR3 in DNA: TGTGCCAGTAGTATGAGGCGGGACTCACCCCTCCACTTT. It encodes CASSMRRDSPLHF.

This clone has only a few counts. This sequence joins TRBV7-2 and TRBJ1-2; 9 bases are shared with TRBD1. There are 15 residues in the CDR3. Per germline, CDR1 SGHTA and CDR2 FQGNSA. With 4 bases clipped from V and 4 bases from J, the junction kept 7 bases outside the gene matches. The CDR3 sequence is CASSSSTGGSYGYTF. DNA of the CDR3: TGTGCCAGCAGCTCCTCGACAGGGGGGAGCTATGGCTACACCTTC.

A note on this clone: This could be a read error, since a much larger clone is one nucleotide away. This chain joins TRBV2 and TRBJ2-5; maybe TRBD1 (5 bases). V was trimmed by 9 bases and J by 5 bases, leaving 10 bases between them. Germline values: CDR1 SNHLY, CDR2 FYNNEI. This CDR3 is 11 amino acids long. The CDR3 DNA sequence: TGTGCCAGATCCAAGGGGGAGACCCAGTACTTC. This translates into CARSKGETQYF. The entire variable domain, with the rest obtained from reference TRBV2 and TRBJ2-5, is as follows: EPEVTQTPSHQVTQMGQEVILRCVPISNHLYFYWYRQILGQKVEFLVSFYNNEISEKSEIFDDQFSVERPDGSNFTLKIRSTKLEDSAMYFCARSKGETQYFGPGTRLLVL.

Here the CDR3 reads CASSELGWGSRTEAFF. The DNA of the CDR3 is TGTGCCAGCAGTGAATTGGGGTGGGGTAGTCGCACTGAAGCTTTCTTT. The rearrangement uses TRBV6-1 and TRBJ1-1; D not resolved. This CDR3 contains 16 residues. Germline loops: CDR1 MNHNS, CDR2 SASEGT. V lost 2 bases and J 4 bases, leaving 17 bases between the germline ends.

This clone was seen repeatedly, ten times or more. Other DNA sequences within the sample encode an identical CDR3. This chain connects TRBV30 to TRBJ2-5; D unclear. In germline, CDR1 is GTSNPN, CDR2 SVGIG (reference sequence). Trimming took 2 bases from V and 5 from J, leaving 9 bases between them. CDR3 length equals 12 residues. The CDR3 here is CAWSPRRETQYF. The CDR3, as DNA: TGTGCCTGGAGTCCTCGTAGGGAGACCCAGTACTTC.

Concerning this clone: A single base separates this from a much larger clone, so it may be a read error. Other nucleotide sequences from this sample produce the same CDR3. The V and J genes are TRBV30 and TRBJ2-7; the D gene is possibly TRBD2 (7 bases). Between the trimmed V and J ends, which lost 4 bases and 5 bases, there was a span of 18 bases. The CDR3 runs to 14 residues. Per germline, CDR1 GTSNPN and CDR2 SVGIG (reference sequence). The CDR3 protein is CAWNHGWGGHEQYF. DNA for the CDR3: TGTGCCTGGAACCACGGTTGGGGGGGCCACGAGCAGTACTTC.

The CDR3 coding sequence is TGCGCCAGCAGCTTCCTAGGCGGGGGGGCCACTGAAGCTTTCTTT. It yields the protein CASSFLGGGATEAFF. V and J are TRBV5-1 and TRBJ1-1, with a weak D call TRBD1 (6 bases). Germline assignment: CDR1 SGHRS and CDR2 YFSETQ. The V and J ends lost 2 bases and 4 bases respectively, with 15 bases between them. The CDR3 covers 15 residues.

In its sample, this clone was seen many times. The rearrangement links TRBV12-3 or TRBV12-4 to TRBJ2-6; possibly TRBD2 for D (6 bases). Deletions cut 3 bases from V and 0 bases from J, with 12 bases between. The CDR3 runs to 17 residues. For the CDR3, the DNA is TGTGCCAGCAGTTTGCAAGTGGGGGGCTCTGGGGCCAACGTCCTGACTTTC. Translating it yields CASSLQVGGSGANVLTF.

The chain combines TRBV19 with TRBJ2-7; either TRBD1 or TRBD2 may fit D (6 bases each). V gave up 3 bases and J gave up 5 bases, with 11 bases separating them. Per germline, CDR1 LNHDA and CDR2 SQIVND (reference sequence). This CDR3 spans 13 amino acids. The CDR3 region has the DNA TGTGCCAGTAGTATCTCCGGGGGCCACGAGCAGTACTTC. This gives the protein CASSISGGHEQYF.

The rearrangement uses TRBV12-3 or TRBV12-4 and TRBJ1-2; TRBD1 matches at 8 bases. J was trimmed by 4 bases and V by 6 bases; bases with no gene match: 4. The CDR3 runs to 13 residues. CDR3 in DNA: TGTGCCAGCAGGGGACAGGATAGCTATGGCTACACCTTC. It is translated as CASRGQDSYGYTF.

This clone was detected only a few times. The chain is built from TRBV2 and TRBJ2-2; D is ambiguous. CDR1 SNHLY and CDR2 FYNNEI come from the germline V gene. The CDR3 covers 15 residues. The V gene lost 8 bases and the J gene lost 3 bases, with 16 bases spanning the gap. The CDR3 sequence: CASVSTAAYTGELFF. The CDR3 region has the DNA TGTGCCAGCGTGAGTACGGCAGCTTACACCGGGGAGCTGTTTTTT. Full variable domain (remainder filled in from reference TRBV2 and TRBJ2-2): EPEVTQTPSHQVTQMGQEVILRCVPISNHLYFYWYRQILGQKVEFLVSFYNNEISEKSEIFDDQFSVERPDGSNFTLKIRSTKLEDSAMYFCASVSTAAYTGELFFGEGSRLTVL.

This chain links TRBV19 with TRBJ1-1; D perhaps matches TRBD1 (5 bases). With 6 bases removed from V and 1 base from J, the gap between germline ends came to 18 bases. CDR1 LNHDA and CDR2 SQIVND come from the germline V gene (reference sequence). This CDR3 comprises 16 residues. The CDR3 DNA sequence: TGTGCCAGTAGACGAACAAGGGGCCCCCCGAACACTGAAGCTTTCTTT. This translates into CASRRTRGPPNTEAFF.

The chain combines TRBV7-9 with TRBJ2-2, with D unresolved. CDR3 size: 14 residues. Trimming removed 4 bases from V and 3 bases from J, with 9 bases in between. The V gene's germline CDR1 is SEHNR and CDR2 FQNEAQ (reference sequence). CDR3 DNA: TGTGCCAGCAGCTGGGCGGCTGACACCGGGGAGCTGTTTTTT. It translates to CASSWAADTGELFF.

CDR3 DNA: TGTGCCATCAGTGAGTCTGAATGGGGCCTTAGCAATCAGCCCCAGCATTTT. This gives the protein CAISESEWGLSNQPQHF. The V call is TRBV10-3, the J call TRBJ1-5; the D gene is possibly TRBD1 (5 bases). The CDR3 runs to 17 residues. Per germline, CDR1 ENHRY and CDR2 SYGVKD. V lost 0 bases and J lost 0, with 12 bases in between.

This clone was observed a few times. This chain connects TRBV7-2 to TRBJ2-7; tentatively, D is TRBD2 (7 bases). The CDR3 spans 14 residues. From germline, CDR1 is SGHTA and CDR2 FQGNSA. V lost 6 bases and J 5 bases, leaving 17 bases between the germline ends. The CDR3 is CASRKVGGAHEQYF. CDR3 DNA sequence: TGTGCCAGCAGAAAGGTGGGGGGGGCCCACGAGCAGTACTTC.

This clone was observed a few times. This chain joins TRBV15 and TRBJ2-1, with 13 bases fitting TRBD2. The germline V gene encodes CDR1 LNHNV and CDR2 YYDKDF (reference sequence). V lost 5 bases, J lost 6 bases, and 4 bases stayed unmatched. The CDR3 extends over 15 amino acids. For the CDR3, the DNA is TGTGCCACCAGCGAAACTAGCGGGAGGGCCAATGAGCAGTTCTTC. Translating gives CATSETSGRANEQFF.

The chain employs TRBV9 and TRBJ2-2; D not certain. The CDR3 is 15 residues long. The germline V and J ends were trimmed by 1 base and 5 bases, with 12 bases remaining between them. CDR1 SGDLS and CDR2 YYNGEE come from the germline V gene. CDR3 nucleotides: TGTGCCAGCAGCGTACTAGACTTGAAAACCGGGGAGCTGTTTTTT. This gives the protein CASSVLDLKTGELFF.

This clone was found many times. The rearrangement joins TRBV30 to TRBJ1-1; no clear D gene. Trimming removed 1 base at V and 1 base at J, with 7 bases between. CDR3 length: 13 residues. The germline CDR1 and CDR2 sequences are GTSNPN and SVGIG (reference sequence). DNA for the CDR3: TGTGCCTGGAGTGCAGGCCGGAACACTGAAGCTTTCTTT. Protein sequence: CAWSAGRNTEAFF.

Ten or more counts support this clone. CDR3 DNA sequence: TGTGCCAGCACCTGGGGTGGGAGAGCCAAAACTGAAGCTTTCTTT. It specifies CASTWGGRAKTEAFF. The V gene is TRBV28, the J gene TRBJ1-1; no clear D. This CDR3 contains 15 residues. Trimming removed 7 bases from V and 5 bases from J, with 20 bases in between. In germline, CDR1 is MDHEN, CDR2 SYDVKM.

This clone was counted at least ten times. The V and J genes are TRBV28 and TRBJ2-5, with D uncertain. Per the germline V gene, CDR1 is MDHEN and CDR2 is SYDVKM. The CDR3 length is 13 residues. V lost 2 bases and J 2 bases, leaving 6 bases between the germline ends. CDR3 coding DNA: TGTGCCAGCAGTTTAACCACGCAAGAGACCCAGTACTTC. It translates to CASSLTTQETQYF.